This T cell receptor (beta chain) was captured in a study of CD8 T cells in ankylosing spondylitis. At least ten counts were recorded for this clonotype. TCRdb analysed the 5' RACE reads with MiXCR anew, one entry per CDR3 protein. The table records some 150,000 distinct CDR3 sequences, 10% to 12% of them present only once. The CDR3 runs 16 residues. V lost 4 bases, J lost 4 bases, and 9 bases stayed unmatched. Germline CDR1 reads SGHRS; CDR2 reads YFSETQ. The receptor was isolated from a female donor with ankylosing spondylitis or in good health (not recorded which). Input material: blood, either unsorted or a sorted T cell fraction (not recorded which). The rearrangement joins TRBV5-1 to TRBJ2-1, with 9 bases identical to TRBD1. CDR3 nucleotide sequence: TGCGCCAGCAGCCTTTCGGGACAGGGAGGGTACAATGAGCAGTTCTTC. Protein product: CASSLSGQGGYNEQFF.